This T cell receptor (beta chain) came from a study of beta chain features in type 1 diabetes (dated by TCRdb to the late 2010s). For context, the study as a whole: Mean age, gender distribution, total cell number and subset yield were not different between patients and healthy donors. A total of 107,917,701 sorted cells were examined across all samples, and RNA yield correlated strongly with the number of cells per subset. The study compared the TCRB repertoires of sorted circulating CD4+ T cell subsets in recently diagnosed type 1 diabetes patients with those in matched healthy donors. Regulatory and stem cell-like memory subsets were obtained from only 8 patients and about eight healthy donors, while naive and central memory subsets were obtained from all 30 or so donors.

The entire isolated RNA was reverse transcribed using the High Capacity cDNA Reverse Transcription Kit, and thus expressed TCRB transcripts were sequenced. Deep immunoSEQ sequencing was performed on naive, central memory and regulatory T cell samples, with an average of roughly 3.6 million total reads per sample. Sorted cells were lysed in RLT buffer and RNA was extracted with DNase-treated RNeasy Micro or Mini kits, depending on cell number. Each cell subset was processed on its own to prevent cross-contamination, while patient and healthy donor samples were processed together. TCRB sequences were amplified from cDNA with the immunoSEQ multiplex PCR, producing 87-bp fragments spanning the CDR3 region. The amplicons were sequenced using the Illumina HiSeq platform. As for the authors' bioinformatics: Synthetic template baselines were used to correct PCR bias computationally, reads within Hamming distance 2 were collapsed together, and singletons that could not be merged were discarded. By aligning reads against IMGT, V, D and J genes, CDR3 length, and insertions or deletions at six rearrangement sites were assigned. Within each subset, clonotype counts were normalized to sorted cell number, and only after that were true diversity and Gini coefficients computed with the tcR R package. The overlap coefficient, calculated on TCRB nucleotide sequences, was used to quantify repertoire sharing. TCRdb limited this immuneACCESS table to in-frame rearrangements with V and J called. A share of clones is missing; checked studies link under half to unresolved V genes, and the rest is unexplained. V, J and clone size are those of that table, while D and trimming were read from the DNA. The sample data list about 210,000 clones, and approximately 10% of these were observed just once. Clones ranked in the top ten supply less than 1.5% of the sample.

Results the study describes overall, beyond this receptor: Naive, central memory and regulatory TCRB repertoires appeared to be more similar among patients than among healthy donors. Shorter templates might have been favored by PCR, but patient and control samples were amplified and corrected together, so both groups would have been affected equally by any skew. Because cDNA rather than genomic DNA was sequenced, highly expressing activated cells could have been over-represented, although no difference in activation and CD3 levels was found between groups. Because the HLA sub-analyses included only small numbers of individuals, any influence of HLA type on TCRB rearrangement was left unresolved. A moderate but significant shortening of TCRB CDR3 length was observed in type 1 diabetes patients in all four CD4+ subsets. Patients with type 1 diabetes made fewer insertions and deleted more nucleotides at VDJ recombination sites, implying thymic rearrangement abnormalities.

The germline V gene sets CDR1 to SGHRS and CDR2 to YFSETQ. Relative to germline, V is missing 0 bases and J is missing 5 bases, with 2 bases of the junction outside any gene match. The CDR3, from cysteine to phenylalanine, totals 15 residues. Only the CDR3 DNA stays, 45 bases, in frame from base 1. This clone was counted only a few times. The antigen it recognizes is unknown. Per-base quality was not reported, and no clone a single base away is much larger than it. Each donor gave one peripheral blood draw, around 100 mL on average, collected into heparinised tubes. A BD FACSAria II and a panel including CD45RO, CCR7, CD25, CD127, CD95 and CD27 were used to sort naive, central memory, regulatory and stem cell-like memory CD4+ T cells. Every sorted population had a purity above 98%. PBMCs were isolated right away by Lymphoprep density gradient centrifugation and were stained directly, without culture. Samples were stained and sorted in pairs, with one healthy donor and one patient per experiment, so that batch effects were minimized.

Material for sequencing was central memory CD4+ T cells from blood. The clonotype was recovered from a man aged 18 to 29 in good health. Recombination linked TRBV5-1 to TRBJ2-7, with TRBD2 identical over 13 junction bases. The nucleotide sequence reads as follows: TGCGCCAGCAGCTTGGGGACTAGCGGGAGTGACGAGCAGTACTTC. Translated, this is CASSLGTSGSDEQYF.